This is a list of T cell receptor beta chains from one sample in a study of persistence of HIV-infected CD4 T cells. Antigens for these TCRs are unknown. Here immunoSEQ multiplex PCR was the method, and the copy in TCRdb shows in-frame clones only, minus some. The repertoire has some 41,000 clones, about nine tenths of them found once; the top ten carry approximately 1.4%. Sequencing was performed on CD4+ T cells sorted from PBMCs after roughly 17-hour stimulation, taken from a patient who received antiretroviral therapy. The receptor source for this set is an adult man with HIV who was CMV-seropositive. The conserved cysteine and the conserved F or W are not part of the CDR3 here. Fields, in order: CDR3 protein, V gene, J gene.

CDR3: AISESRTYGYT
V: TRBV10-3
J: TRBJ1-2

CDR3: ASSPYRGSGEQY
V: TRBV18
J: TRBJ2-7

CDR3: ASGPSRGGGVAKNIQY
V: TRBV7-8
J: TRBJ2-4

CDR3: ASSMGLAGEQY
V: TRBV19
J: TRBJ2-7

CDR3: ASSFGTGRQETQY
V: TRBV4-1
J: TRBJ2-5

CDR3: ASTKLREEKSGYTEAF
V: TRBV7-9
J: TRBJ1-1

CDR3: ASSLTSGLPAYEQY
V: TRBV27
J: TRBJ2-7

CDR3: ASSQVGQGVVQDQPQH
V: TRBV4-1
J: TRBJ1-5

CDR3: ASSPTGGNFGELF
V: TRBV11-3
J: TRBJ2-2

CDR3: AWSVPRGPTGGGNTIY
V: TRBV30
J: TRBJ1-3

CDR3: RGVHGYT
V: TRBV20-1
J: TRBJ1-2

CDR3: ASSELKGNQPQH
V: TRBV2
J: TRBJ1-5

CDR3: ASSKGLAGEIVDTQY
V: TRBV21-1
J: TRBJ2-3

CDR3: ASSPGTGYQPQH
V: TRBV18
J: TRBJ1-5

CDR3: ASSQERGRNEQF
V: TRBV3-1/TRBV3-2
J: TRBJ2-1

CDR3: ASRRGGDGLSKAF
V: TRBV7-2
J: TRBJ1-1